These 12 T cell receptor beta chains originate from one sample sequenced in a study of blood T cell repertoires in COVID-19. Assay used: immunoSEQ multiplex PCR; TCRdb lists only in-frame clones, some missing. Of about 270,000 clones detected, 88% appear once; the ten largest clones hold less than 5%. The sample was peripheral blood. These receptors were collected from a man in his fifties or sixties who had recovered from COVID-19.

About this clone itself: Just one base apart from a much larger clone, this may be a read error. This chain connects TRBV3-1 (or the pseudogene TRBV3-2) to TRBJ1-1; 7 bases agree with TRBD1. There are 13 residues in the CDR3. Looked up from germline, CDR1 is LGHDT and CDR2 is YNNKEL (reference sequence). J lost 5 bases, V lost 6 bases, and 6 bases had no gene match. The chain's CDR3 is CASSPRQGTEAFF. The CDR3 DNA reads TGTGCCAGCAGTCCTCGACAGGGAACTGAAGCTTTCTTT.

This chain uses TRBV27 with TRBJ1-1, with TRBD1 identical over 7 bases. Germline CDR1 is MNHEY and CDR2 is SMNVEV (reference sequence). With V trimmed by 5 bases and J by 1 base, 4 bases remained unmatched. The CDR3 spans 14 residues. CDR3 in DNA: TGTGCCAGCAGTGCCAGGGACAGGAACACTGAAGCTTTCTTT. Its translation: CASSARDRNTEAFF.

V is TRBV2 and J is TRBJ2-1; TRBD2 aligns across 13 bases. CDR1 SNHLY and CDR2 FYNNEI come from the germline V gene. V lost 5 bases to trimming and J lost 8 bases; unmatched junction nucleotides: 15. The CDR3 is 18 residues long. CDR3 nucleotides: TGTGCCAGCAGTAACTGGACTAGCGGGGGACCGCGGTGGGATGAGCAGTTCTTC. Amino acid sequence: CASSNWTSGGPRWDEQFF. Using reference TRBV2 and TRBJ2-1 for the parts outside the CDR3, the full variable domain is EPEVTQTPSHQVTQMGQEVILRCVPISNHLYFYWYRQILGQKVEFLVSFYNNEISEKSEIFDDQFSVERPDGSNFTLKIRSTKLEDSAMYFCASSNWTSGGPRWDEQFFGPGTRLTVL.

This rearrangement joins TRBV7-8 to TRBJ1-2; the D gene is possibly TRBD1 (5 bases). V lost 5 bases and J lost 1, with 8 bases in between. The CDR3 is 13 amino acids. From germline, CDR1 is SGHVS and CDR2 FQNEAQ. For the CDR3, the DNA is TGTGCCAGCAGCGCGGACATTAACTATGGCTACACCTTC. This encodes CASSADINYGYTF.

The chain's CDR3 is CASSPLLAGVGNEQFF. The CDR3, as DNA: TGTGCCAGCAGCCCCCTGCTAGCGGGGGTTGGCAATGAGCAGTTCTTC. The genes are TRBV7-7 and TRBJ2-1; 10 bases match TRBD2. CDR1 is SSHAT and CDR2 is FNYEAQ in the germline V gene (reference sequence). This CDR3 region has 16 residues. The ends lost 5 bases at V and 6 bases at J; junction bases unmatched: 10. The entire variable domain, with the rest obtained from reference TRBV7-7 and TRBJ2-1, is as follows: GAGVSQSPRYKVTKRGQDVTLRCDPISSHATLYWYQQALGQGPEFLTYFNYEAQPDKSGLPSDRFSAERPEGSISTLTIQRTEQRDSAMYRCASSPLLAGVGNEQFFGPGTRLTVL.

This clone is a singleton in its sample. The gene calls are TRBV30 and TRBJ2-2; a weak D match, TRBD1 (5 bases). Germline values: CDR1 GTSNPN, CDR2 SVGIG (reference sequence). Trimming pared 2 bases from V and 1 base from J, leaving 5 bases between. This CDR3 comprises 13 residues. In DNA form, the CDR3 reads TGTGCCTGGAGTAGGGGGAACACCGGGGAGCTGTTTTTT. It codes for CAWSRGNTGELFF.

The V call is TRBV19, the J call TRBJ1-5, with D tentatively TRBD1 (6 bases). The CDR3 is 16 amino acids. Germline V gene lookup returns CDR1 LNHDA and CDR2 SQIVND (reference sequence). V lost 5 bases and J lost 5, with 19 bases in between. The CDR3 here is CASSSSRQVFHQPQHF. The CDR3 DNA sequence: TGTGCCAGTAGTTCCAGCCGACAGGTTTTCCATCAGCCCCAGCATTTT.

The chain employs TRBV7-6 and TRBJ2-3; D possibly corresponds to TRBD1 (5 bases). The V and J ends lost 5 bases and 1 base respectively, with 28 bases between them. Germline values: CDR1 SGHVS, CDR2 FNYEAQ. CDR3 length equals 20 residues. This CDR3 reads CASSNPGFNTIRDGTDTQYF. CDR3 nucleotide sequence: TGTGCCAGCAGCAATCCTGGGTTCAACACAATCAGGGATGGCACAGATACGCAGTATTTT.

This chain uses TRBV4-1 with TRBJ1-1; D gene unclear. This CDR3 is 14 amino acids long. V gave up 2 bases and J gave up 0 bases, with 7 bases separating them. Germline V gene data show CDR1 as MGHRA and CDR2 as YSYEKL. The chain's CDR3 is CASSQLQMNTEAFF. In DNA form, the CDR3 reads TGCGCCAGCAGCCAACTACAGATGAACACTGAAGCTTTCTTT.

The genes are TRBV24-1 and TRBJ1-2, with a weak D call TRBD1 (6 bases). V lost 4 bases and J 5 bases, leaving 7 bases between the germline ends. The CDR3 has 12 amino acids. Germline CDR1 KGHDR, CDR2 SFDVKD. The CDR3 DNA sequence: TGTGCCACCAGTGACACAGGGTATGGCTACACCTTC. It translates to CATSDTGYGYTF.

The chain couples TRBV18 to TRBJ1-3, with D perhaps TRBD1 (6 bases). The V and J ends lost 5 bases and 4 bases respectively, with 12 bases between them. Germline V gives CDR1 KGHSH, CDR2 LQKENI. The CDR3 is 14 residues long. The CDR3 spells CASSKTGSGNTIYF. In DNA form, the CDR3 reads TGTGCCAGCTCAAAGACAGGCTCCGGAAACACCATATATTTT.

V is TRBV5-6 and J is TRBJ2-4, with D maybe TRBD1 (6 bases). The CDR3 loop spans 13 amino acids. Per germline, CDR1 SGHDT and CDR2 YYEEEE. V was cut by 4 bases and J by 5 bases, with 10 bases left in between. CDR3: CASSVGTQNIQYF. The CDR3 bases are TGTGCCAGCAGCGTCGGGACACAAAACATTCAGTACTTC.